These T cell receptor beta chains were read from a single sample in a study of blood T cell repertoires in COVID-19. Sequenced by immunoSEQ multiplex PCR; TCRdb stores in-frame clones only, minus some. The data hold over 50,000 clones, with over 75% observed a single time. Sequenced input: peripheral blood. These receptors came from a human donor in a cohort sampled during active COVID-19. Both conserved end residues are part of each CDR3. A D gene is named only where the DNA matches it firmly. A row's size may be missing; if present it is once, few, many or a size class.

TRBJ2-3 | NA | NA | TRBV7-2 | CASSLMGGVPTDTQYF | TGTGCCAGCAGCTTAATGGGGGGAGTCCCCACAGATACGCAGTATTTT
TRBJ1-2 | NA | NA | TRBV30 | CAWSQQGVGGYTF | TGTGCCTGGAGCCAACAGGGTGTAGGTGGCTACACCTTC
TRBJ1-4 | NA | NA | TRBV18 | CASSPPGLSNEKLFF | TGTGCCAGCTCACCGCCGGGACTGAGTAATGAAAAACTGTTTTTT
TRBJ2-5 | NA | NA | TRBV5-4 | CASSRDRPPQQETQYF | TGTGCCAGCAGCCGCGACAGGCCCCCACAACAAGAGACCCAGTACTTC
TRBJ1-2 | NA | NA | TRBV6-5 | CASSYSKGGAQGYTF | TGTGCCAGCAGTTACTCGAAGGGGGGGGCGCAGGGCTACACCTTC
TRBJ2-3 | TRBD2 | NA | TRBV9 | CASSLSAGAMDTQYF | TGTGCCAGCAGCCTTTCAGCGGGAGCGATGGATACGCAGTATTTT
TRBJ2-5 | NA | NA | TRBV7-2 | CASSLRFEETQYF | TGTGCCAGCAGTCTCAGGTTCGAAGAGACCCAGTACTTC
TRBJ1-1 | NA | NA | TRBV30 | CAWSRGNQKNTEAFF | TGTGCCTGGAGTAGGGGGAACCAGAAGAACACTGAAGCTTTCTTT
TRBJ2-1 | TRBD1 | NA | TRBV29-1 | CSVLQGQGTYYNEQFF | TGCAGCGTCCTCCAGGGACAGGGGACCTACTACAATGAGCAGTTCTTC
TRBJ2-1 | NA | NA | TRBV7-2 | CASRTRGGYNEQFF | TGTGCCAGCCGAACTAGGGGAGGTTACAATGAGCAGTTCTTC
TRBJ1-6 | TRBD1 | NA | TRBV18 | CASSRGQGASSPLHF | TGTGCCAGCTCTCGCGGACAGGGGGCTTCTTCACCCCTCCACTTT
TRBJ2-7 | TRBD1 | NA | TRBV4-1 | CASSHFATGGYEQYF | TGCGCCAGCAGCCACTTTGCGACAGGGGGCTACGAGCAGTACTTC
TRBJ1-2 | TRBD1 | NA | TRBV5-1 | CASSDNGQGFRYGYTF | TGCGCCAGCAGCGATAATGGACAGGGCTTTAGGTATGGCTACACCTTC
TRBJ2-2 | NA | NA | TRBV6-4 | CASSVSHPGELFF | TGTGCCAGCAGTGTCTCCCATCCCGGGGAGCTGTTTTTT
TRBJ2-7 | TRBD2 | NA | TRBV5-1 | CASSLAAGLAGRLGYEQYF | TGCGCCAGCAGCTTGGCCGCTGGACTAGCGGGAAGGTTGGGCTACGAGCAGTACTTC
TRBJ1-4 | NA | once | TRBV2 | CASWPQGLLVSEKLFF | TGTGCCAGCTGGCCACAGGGTCTCTTAGTTTCTGAAAAACTGTTTTTT
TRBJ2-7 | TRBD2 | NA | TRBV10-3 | CAISEEGLAGYEQYF | TGTGCCATCAGTGAGGAAGGACTAGCGGGGTACGAGCAGTACTTC
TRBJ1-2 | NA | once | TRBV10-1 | CASSPGEGWYGYTF | TGCGCCAGCAGTCCCGGGGAGGGCTGGTATGGCTACACCTTC
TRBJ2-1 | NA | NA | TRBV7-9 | CASSSSGQFF | TGTGCCAGCAGCTCCTCGGGGCAGTTCTTC
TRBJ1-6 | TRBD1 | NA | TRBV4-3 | CASSQDRGTNSPLHF | TGCGCCAGCAGCCAAGACAGGGGGACTAATTCACCCCTCCACTTT
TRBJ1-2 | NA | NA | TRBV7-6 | CASSLVFQGTGYTF | TGTGCCAGCAGCTTAGTGTTCCAGGGGACGGGCTACACCTTC
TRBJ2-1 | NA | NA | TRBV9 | CASSVQLSGREQFF | TGTGCCAGCAGCGTCCAACTAAGCGGGCGAGAGCAGTTCTTC
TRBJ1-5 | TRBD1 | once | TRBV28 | CASSRQGTNQPQHF | TGTGCCAGCAGCCGACAGGGGACGAATCAGCCCCAGCATTTT
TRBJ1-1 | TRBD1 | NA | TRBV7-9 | CASSLDRGGPEAFF | TGTGCCAGCAGCTTAGACAGGGGTGGCCCTGAAGCTTTCTTT
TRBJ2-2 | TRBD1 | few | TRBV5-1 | CASSRSTGGNTGELFF | TGCGCCAGCAGCAGGTCGACAGGGGGCAACACCGGGGAGCTGTTTTTT
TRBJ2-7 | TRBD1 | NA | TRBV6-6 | CASIQGPGQGVEQYF | TGTGCCAGCATTCAAGGGCCGGGACAGGGAGTCGAGCAGTACTTC
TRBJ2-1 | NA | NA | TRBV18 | CASSPGGEYNEQFF | TGTGCCAGCTCACCGGGGGGTGAATACAATGAGCAGTTCTTC
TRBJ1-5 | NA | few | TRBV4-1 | CASSQTAARGPTPQHF | TGCGCCAGCAGCCAGACCGCAGCCCGCGGGCCAACGCCCCAGCATTTT
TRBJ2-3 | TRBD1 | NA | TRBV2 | CASSGTGGQRTDTQYF | TGTGCCAGCAGTGGGACAGGGGGCCAACGCACAGATACGCAGTATTTT
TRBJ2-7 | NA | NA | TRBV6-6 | CASSYQGYEQYF | TGTGCCAGCAGTTACCAGGGCTACGAGCAGTACTTC
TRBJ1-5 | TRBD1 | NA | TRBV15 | CATSREGTVNQPQHF | TGTGCCACCAGCAGAGAAGGGACAGTCAATCAGCCCCAGCATTTT
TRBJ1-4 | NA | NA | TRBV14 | CASSRNRATNEKLFF | TGTGCCAGCAGCCGTAACAGGGCAACTAATGAAAAACTGTTTTTT
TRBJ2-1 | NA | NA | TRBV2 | CASSEARRAGRFF | TGTGCCAGCAGTGAAGCGAGGAGGGCAGGGAGGTTCTTC
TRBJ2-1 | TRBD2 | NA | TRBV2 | CASSEVPGLAIGASSYNEQFF | TGTGCCAGCAGTGAAGTCCCCGGACTAGCGATAGGCGCGTCCTCCTACAATGAGCAGTTCTTC
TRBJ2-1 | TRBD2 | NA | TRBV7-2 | CASSLGLAGRNEQFF | TGTGCCAGCAGCTTGGGACTAGCGGGTCGAAATGAGCAGTTCTTC
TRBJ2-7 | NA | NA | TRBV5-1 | CASSLLRAVGTGEQYF | TGCGCCAGCAGCTTGTTGAGAGCGGTGGGGACTGGGGAGCAGTACTTC
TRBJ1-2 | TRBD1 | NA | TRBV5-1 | CASSTRTGVLYGYTF | TGCGCCAGCAGCACTAGGACAGGGGTATTGTATGGCTACACCTTC
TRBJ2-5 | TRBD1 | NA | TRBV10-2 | CASSESSGTGGAAETQYF | TGCGCCAGCAGTGAGTCTTCCGGGACAGGGGGCGCCGCGGAGACCCAGTACTTC
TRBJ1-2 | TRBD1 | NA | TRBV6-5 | CASPRQGNYGYTF | TGTGCCAGCCCACGACAGGGTAACTATGGCTACACCTTC
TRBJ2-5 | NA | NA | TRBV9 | CASSRGLGTGAQYF | TGTGCCAGCAGCCGGGGTCTCGGGACTGGGGCCCAGTACTTC
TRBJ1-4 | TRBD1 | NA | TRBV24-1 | CATSDPGQGNEKLFF | TGTGCCACCAGTGACCCGGGACAGGGGAACGAAAAACTGTTTTTT
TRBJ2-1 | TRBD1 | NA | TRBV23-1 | CASSHQTRDRGLDEQFF | TGCGCCAGCAGTCACCAGACCCGGGACAGGGGACTTGATGAGCAGTTCTTC
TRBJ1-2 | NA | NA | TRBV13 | CASSLGQGHYGYTF | TGTGCCAGCAGCTTAGGACAGGGACACTATGGCTACACCTTC
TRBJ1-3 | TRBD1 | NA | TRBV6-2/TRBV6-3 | CASSYRDRSSGNTIYF | TGTGCCAGCAGTTACCGGGACAGGAGCTCTGGAAACACCATATATTTT
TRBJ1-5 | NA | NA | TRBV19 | CASSINPGVGNQPQHF | TGTGCCAGTAGTATAAACCCAGGGGTCGGCAATCAGCCCCAGCATTTT
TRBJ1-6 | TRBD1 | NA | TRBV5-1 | CASSPVQQGNHSPLHF | TGCGCCAGCAGCCCGGTTCAACAGGGGAATCATTCACCCCTCCACTTT
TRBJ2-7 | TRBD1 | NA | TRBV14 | CASSRQTGGPYEQYF | TGTGCCAGCAGCCGACAGACAGGGGGCCCCTACGAGCAGTACTTC
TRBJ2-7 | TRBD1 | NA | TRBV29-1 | CSVMGQISYEQYF | TGCAGCGTGATGGGACAGATATCCTACGAGCAGTACTTC
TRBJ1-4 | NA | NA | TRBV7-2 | CASRKGGGVAEKLFF | TGTGCCAGCAGAAAGGGTGGAGGGGTGGCAGAAAAACTGTTTTTT
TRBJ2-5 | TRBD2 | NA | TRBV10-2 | CASSEGRVAGRETQYF | TGCGCCAGCAGTGAGGGGAGGGTTGCGGGACGGGAGACCCAGTACTTC
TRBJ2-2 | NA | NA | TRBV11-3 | CASSPQGVSGELFF | TGTGCCAGCAGCCCCCAAGGGGTTTCCGGGGAGCTGTTTTTT
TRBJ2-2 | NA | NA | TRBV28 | CASSLAENTGELFF | TGTGCCAGCAGTTTAGCAGAGAACACCGGGGAGCTGTTTTTT
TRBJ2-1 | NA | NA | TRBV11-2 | CASSSGEASRSSYNEQFF | TGTGCCAGCAGCTCCGGAGAGGCTAGCCGGAGCTCCTACAATGAGCAGTTCTTC
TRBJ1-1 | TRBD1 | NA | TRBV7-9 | CASSRTGSEAFF | TGTGCCAGCAGCAGGACAGGGTCTGAAGCTTTCTTT
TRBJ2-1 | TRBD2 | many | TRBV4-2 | CASSPGLAGFHEQFF | TGTGCCAGCAGCCCGGGACTAGCGGGATTCCATGAGCAGTTCTTC
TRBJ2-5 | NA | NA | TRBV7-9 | CASRPQGRGETQYF | TGTGCCAGCAGACCACAGGGGCGGGGAGAGACCCAGTACTTC
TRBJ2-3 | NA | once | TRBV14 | CASSQGGRGVTDTQYF | TGTGCCAGCAGCCAAGGAGGCAGGGGTGTCACAGATACGCAGTATTTT
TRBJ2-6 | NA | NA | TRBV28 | CASSFPGARANVLTF | TGTGCCAGCAGTTTCCCGGGAGCCCGGGCCAACGTCCTGACTTTC
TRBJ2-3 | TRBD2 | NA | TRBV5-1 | CASSAGGTTDTQYF | TGCGCCAGCAGCGCGGGGGGGACCACAGATACGCAGTATTTT
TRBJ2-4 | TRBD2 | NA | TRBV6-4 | CASSDVGTSGRKVQAKNIQYF | TGTGCCAGCAGTGACGTCGGGACTAGCGGGAGAAAGGTTCAGGCCAAAAACATTCAGTACTTC